Shown below are 26 T cell receptor beta chains from a single sample sequenced in a study of blood T cell repertoires in COVID-19. Clones were sequenced by immunoSEQ multiplex PCR, and TCRdb holds only the in-frame ones, with some missing. The repertoire holds some 350,000 clones, with around 82% as singletons. Material for sequencing was peripheral blood. These receptors were taken from a man aged 30-40 years with active or convalescent COVID-19.

The chain links TRBV2 to TRBJ2-5; TRBD2 is a possible D gene (5 bases). V lost 5 bases, J lost 5 bases, and 18 bases lay in between. The CDR3 has 15 residues. CDR1 and CDR2 from the germline V gene are SNHLY and FYNNEI. The CDR3 spells CASSQGGSSVETQYF. CDR3 in DNA: TGTGCCAGCAGTCAAGGAGGCTCTTCCGTGGAGACCCAGTACTTC.

The rearrangement joins TRBV9 to TRBJ2-7; 8 bases agree with TRBD1. V shed 0 bases, J shed 6 bases, and the junction held 5 bases outside the gene matches. The CDR3 sequence is 14 residues long. Germline V lookup: CDR1 SGDLS, CDR2 YYNGEE. The CDR3 DNA reads TGTGCCAGCAGCGTAGGGACAGGGTTGGGCGAGCAGTACTTC. Protein sequence: CASSVGTGLGEQYF. The full variable domain, in which reference TRBV9 and TRBJ2-7 provide the parts outside the CDR3, is DSGVTQTPKHLITATGQRVTLRCSPRSGDLSVYWYQQSLDQGLQFLIQYYNGEERAKGNILERFSAQQFPDLHSELNLSSLELGDSALYFCASSVGTGLGEQYFGPGTRLTVT.

This clone was seen only a few times. The V call is TRBV30, the J call TRBJ2-1, with 12 bases fitting TRBD2. The V segment lost 3 bases and the J segment 3 bases; nucleotides outside the gene matches: 3. The V gene's germline CDR1 is GTSNPN and CDR2 SVGIG (reference sequence). The CDR3 spans 15 residues. In DNA form, the CDR3 reads TGTGCCTGGAGCATGGGACTAGCGGGCTACAATGAGCAGTTCTTC. Amino acid sequence: CAWSMGLAGYNEQFF.

The V and J genes are TRBV18 and TRBJ2-2, with TRBD1 matching over 9 bases. V shed 3 bases, J shed 5 bases, and the junction held 7 bases outside the gene matches. CDR3 length: 16 residues. Germline lookup yields CDR1 KGHSH and CDR2 LQKENI. CDR3 DNA sequence: TGTGCCAGCTCACCGGGACAGGGAGGTTGGACCGGGGAGCTGTTTTTT. This encodes CASSPGQGGWTGELFF.

The rearrangement links TRBV6-5 to TRBJ2-5; D possibly corresponds to TRBD2 (6 bases). V was trimmed by 7 bases and J by 2 bases, leaving 14 bases between them. From germline, CDR1 is MNHEY and CDR2 SVGAGI. This CDR3 spans 14 amino acids. CDR3 sequence (DNA): TGTGCCAGCAAAAGCCGGGGACTTCAAGAGACCCAGTACTTC. Its translation: CASKSRGLQETQYF.

The chain combines TRBV28 with TRBJ1-4; no reliable D call. This CDR3 has 14 amino acids. Germline CDR1 and CDR2: MDHEN and SYDVKM. The V and J ends lost 5 bases and 6 bases respectively, with 13 bases between them. The CDR3, as DNA: TGTGCCAGCAGTGTATTGGGCCGCGATGAAAAACTGTTTTTT. Translating gives CASSVLGRDEKLFF.

This sequence joins TRBV23-1 and TRBJ2-7, with TRBD2 as a possible D gene (6 bases). TRBV23-1 is an open reading frame whose function is uncertain. V was shortened by 1 base and J by 0 bases, with 13 bases between the two germline ends. CDR3 length: 16 residues. In DNA, the CDR3 is TGCGCCAGCAGTCAATTTGGGGGGAAGGGCTCCTACGAGCAGTACTTC. It codes for CASSQFGGKGSYEQYF.

This chain joins TRBV12-5 and TRBJ2-7; TRBD1 is a possible D gene (6 bases). Trimming took 1 base from V and 5 from J, leaving 15 bases between them. Looked up from germline, CDR1 is LGHNT and CDR2 is FRNRAP. The CDR3 covers 15 residues. The CDR3 region is CASGLASGDWDEQYF. The CDR3 DNA sequence: TGTGCTAGTGGTTTGGCCTCAGGGGATTGGGACGAGCAGTACTTC.

J is TRBJ2-2 and V is TRBV5-5; D possibly corresponds to TRBD1 (6 bases). The CDR3 is made up of 14 amino acids. Deletions cut 4 bases from V and 1 base from J, with 8 bases between. CDR1 is SGHKS and CDR2 is YYEKEE in the germline V gene (reference sequence). The CDR3 sequence is CASSKGQNTGELFF. The CDR3 region has the DNA TGTGCCAGCAGCAAGGGACAGAACACCGGGGAGCTGTTTTTT.

The chain uses TRBV18 and TRBJ1-1; a possible D gene is TRBD1 (5 bases). Deletions cut 6 bases from V and 7 bases from J, with 18 bases between. The CDR3 sequence is 14 residues long. Germline CDR1 and CDR2: KGHSH and LQKENI. The CDR3 coding sequence is TGTGCCAGCTCGAATATGCGGGGCGCAGGTGAAGCTTTCTTT. It is translated as CASSNMRGAGEAFF.

This clone showed up just a few times. This chain uses TRBV18 with TRBJ2-7, with D possibly TRBD2 on 5 matching bases. CDR1 is KGHSH and CDR2 is LQKENI in the germline V gene. The CDR3 has 15 amino acids. The ends were cut back, 3 bases at V and 4 bases at J, with 16 bases in the middle. CDR3 protein: CASSPSTLGGYEQYF. The CDR3 nucleotides are TGTGCCAGCTCACCCTCAACTCTAGGAGGTTACGAGCAGTACTTC.

The CDR3, as DNA: TGTGCCATCAGTGAGGGCAGGGTAGGATACGAGCAGTACTTC. Amino acid sequence: CAISEGRVGYEQYF. The chain couples TRBV10-3 to TRBJ2-7; tentative D call: TRBD1 (5 bases). The CDR3 sequence is 14 residues long. CDR1 is ENHRY and CDR2 is SYGVKD in the germline V gene. Trimming stripped 2 bases from V and 4 bases from J, with 12 bases between.

V is TRBV13 and J is TRBJ1-2, with TRBD1 identical over 8 bases. CDR1 and CDR2 from the germline V gene are PRHDT and FYEKMQ (reference sequence). The junction had 14 bases not matched to a gene; V was cut back by 4 bases and J by 4 bases. The CDR3 has 17 residues. CDR3 region: CASSSLYRPGQGYGYTF. The CDR3 coding sequence is TGTGCCAGCAGCTCACTATACCGCCCCGGACAGGGCTATGGCTACACCTTC.

This chain connects TRBV19 to TRBJ1-2; a weak D match, TRBD1 (6 bases). Germline V CDR1 and CDR2: LNHDA, SQIVND (reference sequence). The CDR3 loop spans 14 amino acids. Trimming removed 7 bases from V and 2 bases from J, with 14 bases in between. The CDR3 DNA reads TGTGCCAGTAAGGACAGATTGGAGAACTATGGCTACACCTTC. This encodes CASKDRLENYGYTF.

This chain uses TRBV27 with TRBJ2-2; 9 bases line up with TRBD1. The CDR3 is 16 amino acids. CDR1 and CDR2 (germline): MNHEY, SMNVEV (reference sequence). The V gene end was trimmed by 5 bases and the J gene end by 4 bases; junction bases not matched to a gene: 8. The chain's CDR3 is CASSLGQGRTTGELFF. The CDR3 DNA reads TGTGCCAGCAGTCTAGGACAGGGGAGAACCACCGGGGAGCTGTTTTTT.

V gene TRBV4-1 combines with J gene TRBJ1-1; 9 nucleotides line up with TRBD1. CDR3 length: 14 amino acids. The germline CDR1 and CDR2 sequences are MGHRA and YSYEKL. Trimming took 3 bases from V and 8 from J; bases not matched to a gene: 7. CDR3 in amino acids: CASSQLGQGEEAFF. CDR3 DNA sequence: TGCGCCAGCAGCCAGCTGGGACAGGGCGAAGAAGCTTTCTTT.

CDR3 region: CASSFRGLMNTEAFF. CDR3 coding DNA: TGTGCCAGCAGCTTCAGGGGCCTCATGAACACTGAAGCTTTCTTT. The chain is built from TRBV6-2 or TRBV6-3 and TRBJ1-1; a weak D match, TRBD1 (6 bases). V was pared by 6 bases and J by 0 bases, with 14 bases between. The CDR3 consists of 15 residues. The germline V gene encodes CDR1 MNHEY and CDR2 SVGEGT.

The chain is built from TRBV5-1 and TRBJ1-2; possible D gene TRBD1, 6 bases. This CDR3 spans 14 amino acids. Germline V gives CDR1 SGHRS, CDR2 YFSETQ. V was cut by 0 bases and J by 6 bases, with 12 bases left in between. The CDR3 loop is CASSLEAGADGYTF. The CDR3 region has the DNA TGCGCCAGCAGCTTGGAGGCGGGGGCGGATGGCTACACCTTC.

This chain connects TRBV4-1 to TRBJ2-5, with a weak D call TRBD2 (6 bases). The CDR3 totals 14 residues. Germline values: CDR1 MGHRA, CDR2 YSYEKL. The germline V and J ends were trimmed by 0 bases and 5 bases, with 10 bases remaining between them. In DNA, the CDR3 is TGCGCCAGCAGCCAAGAGAGGAGGGCTGAGACCCAGTACTTC. Translating it yields CASSQERRAETQYF.

This clone was observed once. The chain uses TRBV7-2 and TRBJ2-3; D might be TRBD1 (5 bases). Trimming took off 5 bases at V and 9 bases at J, with 15 bases between the two ends. CDR1 and CDR2 from the germline V gene are SGHTA and FQGNSA. The CDR3 consists of 13 residues. CDR3 region: CASSGKGQGTQYF. Written as DNA, the CDR3 is TGTGCCAGCAGCGGAAAGGGGCAGGGAACGCAGTATTTT.

V and J are TRBV6-6 and TRBJ1-4, with 9 bases identical to TRBD1. CDR1 MNHNY and CDR2 SVGAGI come from the germline V gene (reference sequence). The CDR3 loop spans 15 amino acids. After removal of 7 bases from V and 2 bases from J, the junction contained 5 bases not matched to a gene. The CDR3, as DNA: TGTGCCAGCAAAACAGGGGGCGCGACTAATGAAAAACTGTTTTTT. Translation gives CASKTGGATNEKLFF.

The chain recombines TRBV28 with TRBJ1-2, with 11 bases that match TRBD1. After removal of 3 bases from V and 4 bases from J, the junction contained 7 bases not matched to a gene. CDR1 and CDR2 (germline): MDHEN, SYDVKM. This CDR3 region has 16 residues. The CDR3 bases are TGTGCCAGCAGTTTTCGGACAGGGGGCGGGGGCTATGGCTACACCTTC. Its protein product is CASSFRTGGGGYGYTF.

The J gene is TRBJ2-2, the V gene TRBV19; TRBD2 aligns across 11 bases. Germline CDR1 and CDR2: LNHDA and SQIVND (reference sequence). The V gene end was trimmed by 1 base and the J gene end by 4 bases; junction bases not matched to a gene: 5. CDR3 size: 17 residues. CDR3 sequence reads: CASSIGLAGGSTGELFF. DNA of the CDR3: TGTGCCAGTAGTATAGGCCTAGCGGGAGGTAGCACCGGGGAGCTGTTTTTT.

The chain links TRBV29-1 to TRBJ1-6; TRBD1 agrees at 8 bases. The J segment lost 5 bases and the V segment lost 0 bases, leaving 3 bases of the junction unmatched. The germline V gene has CDR1 SQVTM and CDR2 ANQGSEA. The CDR3 is 15 residues long. CDR3 in DNA: TGCAGCGTTGAAGATCACAGGGGGGATAATTCACCCCTCCACTTT. Amino acid sequence: CSVEDHRGDNSPLHF.

The CDR3 sequence: CASSPGIGEGATNEKLFF. CDR3 DNA sequence: TGTGCCAGCTCACCAGGTATCGGGGAGGGAGCAACTAATGAAAAACTGTTTTTT. The chain has TRBV18 and TRBJ1-4; D is unresolved. The CDR3 has 18 amino acids. The V end was cut by 2 bases, the J end by 0 bases, with 16 bases between. Germline CDR1 is KGHSH and CDR2 is LQKENI.

The V gene is TRBV4-1, the J gene TRBJ2-7; 15 bases fit TRBD2. The germline gives CDR1 MGHRA, CDR2 YSYEKL. The CDR3 covers 16 residues. V lost 4 bases to trimming and J lost 3 bases; unmatched junction nucleotides: 4. The CDR3 DNA follows: TGCGCCAGCAGCCTTGGACTAGCGGGGGGGTACTACGAGCAGTACTTC. Amino acids: CASSLGLAGGYYEQYF.